The rows below give T cell receptor beta chains drawn from one sample of a study of blood T cells in healthy people across ages. MiXCR was run by TCRdb on the 5' RACE reads, yielding one entry per CDR3 protein. The sample carries roughly 2 million distinct CDR3 sequences, just under 50% recorded once. Source material: blood. These receptors originate from a woman in her forties in good health. CDR3s include the opening cysteine and the closing phenylalanine or tryptophan. Fields, in order: V gene, J gene, clone size, CDR3 length, D gene, CDR3 DNA, CDR3 protein. The D gene is left open where the match is weak. Part of the rows lack a size; the others show once, few, many or a class for expanded clones.

V: TRBV29-1; J: TRBJ2-5; size: .; length: 14; D: TRBD1; DNA: TGCAGCGTTACTTCTCAGGGGGCCGGGGAGACCCAGTACTTC; CDR3: CSVTSQGAGETQYF
V: TRBV2; J: TRBJ2-7; size: .; length: 14; D: TRBD1; DNA: TGTGCCAGCAGTGTAAACAGGGGAATATACGAGCAGTACTTC; CDR3: CASSVNRGIYEQYF
V: TRBV29-1; J: TRBJ1-2; size: .; length: 13; D: TRBD1; DNA: TGCAGCGCCCCAATCCGGGACAGCTATGGCTACACCTTC; CDR3: CSAPIRDSYGYTF
V: TRBV7-8; J: TRBJ2-5; size: few; length: 17; D: TRBD2; DNA: TGTGCCAGCAGCTTAGGGGTCGGCGGGGGGGCCTTGGAGACCCAGTACTTC; CDR3: CASSLGVGGGALETQYF
V: TRBV20-1; J: TRBJ1-5; size: .; length: 13; D: TRBD1; DNA: TGCAGTGCGGAAACAGGGGGCAATCAGCCCCAGCATTTT; CDR3: CSAETGGNQPQHF
V: TRBV6-2/TRBV6-3; J: TRBJ2-1; size: few; length: 15; D: TRBD2; DNA: TGTGCCAGCAGTATAGCGGGGGGGCCCCACAATGAGCAGTTCTTC; CDR3: CASSIAGGPHNEQFF
V: TRBV4-3; J: TRBJ2-3; size: .; length: 15; D: .; DNA: TGCGCCAGCAGCCGGGCAGGACACCACACAGATACGCAGTATTTT; CDR3: CASSRAGHHTDTQYF
V: TRBV10-3; J: TRBJ2-3; size: few; length: 16; D: .; DNA: TGTGCCATCCTAGACAGGACCAAGGGCAGCACAGATACGCAGTATTTT; CDR3: CAILDRTKGSTDTQYF
V: TRBV3-1; J: TRBJ2-7; size: few; length: 18; D: TRBD1; DNA: TGTGCCAGCACCCCGGATTCACAGGGGGCGCGGATTCCCTACGAGCAGTACTTC; CDR3: CASTPDSQGARIPYEQYF
V: TRBV20-1; J: TRBJ2-7; size: few; length: 16; D: TRBD2; DNA: TGCAGTGCTAGAAGCTGGCGGGAGCCCTTCTCCTACGAGCAGTACTTC; CDR3: CSARSWREPFSYEQYF
V: TRBV20-1; J: TRBJ2-7; size: .; length: 11; D: .; DNA: TGCAGTGCTCCCCTCGGGAACGAGCAGTACTTC; CDR3: CSAPLGNEQYF
V: TRBV6-2/TRBV6-3; J: TRBJ1-5; size: .; length: 15; D: TRBD1; DNA: TGTGCCAGCAGTTCAGGGGGGGGAAAGAATCAGCCCCAGCATTTT; CDR3: CASSSGGGKNQPQHF
V: TRBV7-9; J: TRBJ2-5; size: few; length: 17; D: .; DNA: TGTGCCAGCAGCTTACAAGGGTGGCGCCCGGTTCGTGAGACCCAGTACTTC; CDR3: CASSLQGWRPVRETQYF
V: TRBV7-2; J: TRBJ2-5; size: .; length: 16; D: .; DNA: TGTGCCAGCAGCCACGGGAGCGGAGACCTTCAAGAGACCCAGTACTTC; CDR3: CASSHGSGDLQETQYF
V: TRBV5-1; J: TRBJ2-1; size: .; length: 15; D: TRBD2; DNA: TGCGCTAGCAGCTTGTCGCTAGCGGGGGGGCCTGAGCAGTTCTTC; CDR3: CASSLSLAGGPEQFF
V: TRBV4-1; J: TRBJ1-4; size: .; length: 14; D: .; DNA: TGCGCCAGCAGCCAAGATGACGGAACGGAAAAACTGTTTTTT; CDR3: CASSQDDGTEKLFF
V: TRBV4-2; J: TRBJ1-2; size: .; length: 17; D: TRBD1; DNA: TGTGCCAGCAGCCAAGACACCGGGACAGGGGGGACCTCTGGCTACACCTTC; CDR3: CASSQDTGTGGTSGYTF
V: TRBV4-3; J: TRBJ1-2; size: .; length: 17; D: TRBD1; DNA: TGCGCCAGCAGCCAAGGCGCGGGACAGGGGGCGGACTATGGCTACACCTTC; CDR3: CASSQGAGQGADYGYTF
V: TRBV7-9; J: TRBJ1-2; size: .; length: 15; D: .; DNA: TGTGCCAGCAGCCGTCGGGGCGAACAGGGCTATGGCTACACCTTC; CDR3: CASSRRGEQGYGYTF
V: TRBV20-1; J: TRBJ1-4; size: few; length: 16; D: .; DNA: TGCAGTGCTCATTCAAGTTACGGGGATCGATTCGAAAAACTGTTTTTT; CDR3: CSAHSSYGDRFEKLFF
V: TRBV6-2/TRBV6-3; J: TRBJ2-7; size: few; length: 14; D: .; DNA: TGTGCCAGCAGTTCAAAGGCGACTACCTACGAGCAGTACTTC; CDR3: CASSSKATTYEQYF
V: TRBV25-1; J: TRBJ2-7; size: .; length: 16; D: TRBD2; DNA: TGTGCCAGCAGTGAATATTTAGCGGGGGGGGTGTACGAGCAGTACTTC; CDR3: CASSEYLAGGVYEQYF
V: TRBV20-1; J: TRBJ2-5; size: .; length: 17; D: TRBD2; DNA: TGCAGTGCGTCACCGGGACTAGCGGGCCCTCGGGGGGAGACCCAGTACTTC; CDR3: CSASPGLAGPRGETQYF
V: TRBV6-1; J: TRBJ2-1; size: .; length: 19; D: TRBD2; DNA: TGTGCCAGCAGTAAGCCTGTAGCGGGGCCTACTAACTCCTACAATGAGCAGTTCTTC; CDR3: CASSKPVAGPTNSYNEQFF
V: TRBV20-1; J: TRBJ2-7; size: .; length: 13; D: TRBD1; DNA: TGCAGTGCCATTGGCCGGGACAGCTACGAGCAGTACTTC; CDR3: CSAIGRDSYEQYF
V: TRBV27; J: TRBJ1-5; size: .; length: 13; D: .; DNA: TGTGCCAGCGGTATGCGGGACGGTCAGCCCCAGCATTTT; CDR3: CASGMRDGQPQHF
V: TRBV6-2/TRBV6-3; J: TRBJ2-5; size: .; length: 15; D: .; DNA: TGTGCCAGCAGTTACGATGCAGGGGTTGAGGGTGAGCAGTACTTC; CDR3: CASSYDAGVEGEQYF
V: TRBV6-1; J: TRBJ1-2; size: .; length: 18; D: TRBD1; DNA: TGTGCCAGCAGTGAAAGGCCGGACGGGACAGGGAGAGACTATGGCTACACCTTC; CDR3: CASSERPDGTGRDYGYTF
V: TRBV29-1; J: TRBJ1-1; size: .; length: 13; D: .; DNA: TGCAGCGCTGGGGACATGAGGAACACTGAAGCTTTCTTT; CDR3: CSAGDMRNTEAFF
V: TRBV12-3/TRBV12-4; J: TRBJ2-6; size: .; length: 15; D: TRBD1; DNA: TGTGCCAGCAGCTCCCGGACAGGGACGGTCAACGTCCTGACTTTC; CDR3: CASSSRTGTVNVLTF
V: TRBV6-6; J: TRBJ2-5; size: .; length: 14; D: .; DNA: TGTGCCAGCAGTTACTCCTCATTTTTAGAGACCCAGTACTTC; CDR3: CASSYSSFLETQYF
V: TRBV18; J: TRBJ2-5; size: .; length: 14; D: .; DNA: TGTGCCAGCTCACCAGGGGGTATCGAGGAGACCCAGTACTTC; CDR3: CASSPGGIEETQYF
V: TRBV9; J: TRBJ2-1; size: .; length: 16; D: TRBD2; DNA: TGTGCCAGCAGCGCCGGACTAGCGGCATCCTACAATGAGCAGTTCTTC; CDR3: CASSAGLAASYNEQFF
V: TRBV4-3; J: TRBJ1-5; size: .; length: 16; D: .; DNA: TGCGCCAGCAGCCAGGACCGGGCCGCTAGAAACCAGCCCCAGCATTTT; CDR3: CASSQDRAARNQPQHF
V: TRBV7-9; J: TRBJ1-1; size: .; length: 15; D: TRBD1; DNA: TGTGCCAGCAGCAATCCCGGGACAGGGGGTCCTGAAGCTTTCTTT; CDR3: CASSNPGTGGPEAFF
V: TRBV6-5; J: TRBJ2-5; size: .; length: 13; D: TRBD1; DNA: TGTGCCAGCAGGAAGACAGGGCGGGAGACCCAGTACTTC; CDR3: CASRKTGRETQYF
V: TRBV7-2; J: TRBJ1-1; size: .; length: 15; D: .; DNA: TGTGCCAGCAGCGTTTTCAGGGGTATGGACACTGAAGCTTTCTTT; CDR3: CASSVFRGMDTEAFF
V: TRBV28; J: TRBJ2-6; size: .; length: 15; D: .; DNA: TGTGCCAGCCACAGGGCTGGTTCTGGGGCCAACGTCCTGACTTTC; CDR3: CASHRAGSGANVLTF
V: TRBV29-1; J: TRBJ2-5; size: .; length: 17; D: TRBD1; DNA: TGCAGCGTTGTCGTTCCCCGCCGGACAGGGGGCGAAGAGACCCAGTACTTC; CDR3: CSVVVPRRTGGEETQYF
V: TRBV4-1; J: TRBJ2-5; size: .; length: 14; D: .; DNA: TGCGCCAGCAGCCAAGCGACAGTCCAAGAGACCCAGTACTTC; CDR3: CASSQATVQETQYF